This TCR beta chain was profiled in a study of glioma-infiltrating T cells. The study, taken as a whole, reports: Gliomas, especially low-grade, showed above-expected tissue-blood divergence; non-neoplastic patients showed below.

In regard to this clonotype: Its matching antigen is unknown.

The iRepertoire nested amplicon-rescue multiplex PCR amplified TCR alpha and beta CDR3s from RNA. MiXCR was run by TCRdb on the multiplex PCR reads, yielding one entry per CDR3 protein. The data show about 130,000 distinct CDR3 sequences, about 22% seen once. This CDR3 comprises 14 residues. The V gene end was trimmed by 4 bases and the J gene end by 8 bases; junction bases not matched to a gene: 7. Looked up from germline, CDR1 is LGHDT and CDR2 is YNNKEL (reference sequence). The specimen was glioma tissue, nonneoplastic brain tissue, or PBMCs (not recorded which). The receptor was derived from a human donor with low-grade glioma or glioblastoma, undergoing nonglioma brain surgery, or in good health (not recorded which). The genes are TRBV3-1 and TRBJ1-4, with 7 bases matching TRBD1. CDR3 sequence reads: CASSPEQGKEKLFF. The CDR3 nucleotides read TGTGCCAGCAGCCCGGAACAGGGGAAGGAAAAACTGTTTTTT.